Below, 5 T cell receptor beta chains from the same sample are listed, as sequenced in a study of CD8 T cells in Susac syndrome. RNA, at roughly 0.5 to 1 ug, was reverse transcribed with random hexamers. In TCRdb, the immunoSEQ multiplex PCR reads were re-called with MiXCR into one record per CDR3 protein. The table has about 200,000 distinct CDR3 sequences, 92% seen once; the top ten hold 0.1% to 0.15%. What was sequenced was CD8+ T cells from PBMCs. All receptors come from a human donor with multiple sclerosis.

The chain recombines TRBV6-2 or TRBV6-3 with TRBJ2-2; D uncertain. Germline values: CDR1 MNHEY, CDR2 SVGEGT. The CDR3 is 9 amino acids. CDR3 nucleotide sequence: TGTGCGAACACCGGGGAGCTGTTTTTT. Amino acid sequence: CANTGELFF.

The chain recombines TRBV4-3 with TRBJ1-1; 8 bases line up with TRBD1. CDR3 length equals 14 residues. In germline, CDR1 is LGHNA, CDR2 YSLEER. V was pared by 6 bases and J by 1 base, with 4 bases of the junction left unmatched. The DNA for the CDR3 is TGCGCCAGCAGGACCGGGACAGGGAACACTGAAGCTTTCTTT. This encodes CASRTGTGNTEAFF.

CDR3 loop: CASSGGGVAETQYF. The CDR3 DNA follows: TGTGCCAGCAGCGGCGGGGGGGTGGCGGAGACCCAGTACTTC. The chain couples TRBV9 to TRBJ2-5; 9 bases line up with TRBD2. Germline lookup yields CDR1 SGDLS and CDR2 YYNGEE. This CDR3 contains 14 residues. The V gene end was trimmed by 3 bases and the J gene end by 5 bases; junction bases not matched to a gene: 5.

The rearrangement links TRBV12-5 to TRBJ2-6; D possibly corresponds to TRBD2 (5 bases). V lost 7 bases, J lost 2 bases, and 15 bases lay in between. The CDR3 covers 16 residues. Germline assignment: CDR1 LGHNT and CDR2 FRNRAP. CDR3 sequence (DNA): TGTGCTAGTGCCCCCCCCGCCGGGACTGGGGCCAACGTCCTGACTTTC. Its translation: CASAPPAGTGANVLTF.

V usage is TRBV11-2 and J usage is TRBJ2-3, with 9 bases lining up with TRBD2. The germline gives CDR1 SGHAT, CDR2 FQNNGV. Trimming took 9 bases from V and 2 from J; bases not matched to a gene: 3. This CDR3 is 13 amino acids long. The CDR3 DNA reads as TGTGCCAGTGGCGGGAGGGCCACAGATACGCAGTATTTT. This translates into CASGGRATDTQYF. Looking up the rest from reference TRBV11-2 and TRBJ2-3 gives the full variable domain: EAGVAQSPRYKIIEKRQSVAFWCNPISGHATLYWYQQILGQGPKLLIQFQNNGVVDDSQLPKDRFSAERLKGVDSTLKIQPAKLEDSAVYLCASGGRATDTQYFGPGTRLTVL.